The TCR beta chain described here comes from a study of T cells in Graves' hyperthyroidism and ophthalmopathy. Whole-study findings and limits: Most thyroid clonotypes expanded above 0.001 appeared in blood too. The model foresaw ophthalmopathy a median 6.5 months prior to onset.

The CDR3 spans 14 residues. Germline V gives CDR1 MDHEN, CDR2 SYDVKM. V lost 4 bases and J 2 bases, leaving 10 bases between the germline ends. Ten or more counts support this clonotype. Its cognate antigen is unknown. Patients counted as stable if ophthalmopathy did not develop within 18 months. Template material for amplifying TCR beta CDR3 regions consisted of RNA transcripts. TCR CDR3 regions were first amplified by RT-PCR with HTBI primers. TCRdb recomputed calls from the multiplex PCR reads with MiXCR, one row per CDR3 protein. The repertoire holds approximately 200,000 distinct CDR3 sequences, with around 16% as singletons.

This chain links TRBV28 with TRBJ2-3; possible D gene TRBD1, 5 bases. This sequence originates from a man aged 35 to 55 with Graves' hyperthyroidism. What was sequenced was blood. The CDR3 nucleotides read TGTGCCAGCAGTTCCCGACAGTACACAGATACGCAGTATTTT. Amino acid sequence: CASSSRQYTDTQYF.